The clone carrying this TCR beta chain was observed a handful of times. What it binds is unknown. Blood genomic DNA input for TRB amplification was about 240-500 ng. The data were taken from a study of T and B cells in COVID-19 patients. On the study more broadly: Most of the 20 active-infection patients had comorbidities associated with unfavorable COVID-19 outcome.

Germline V gives CDR1 SGHTA, CDR2 FQGNSA. The germline V and J ends were trimmed by 0 bases and 6 bases, with 14 bases remaining between them. The CDR3 sequence is 15 residues long. The study, taken as a whole, reports: Clonality of TRB repertoires was high in active COVID-19; recovery brought above-healthy diversity and richness.

BIOMED2 TRB-A/B primer pools were used in multiplex TRB PCR. TCRdb processed the multiplex PCR reads anew with MiXCR; each CDR3 protein has one entry. The sample lists about 20,000 distinct CDR3 sequences, roughly 29% occurring once. The TCR sequence derives from a human donor who had recovered from COVID-19. Material for sequencing was blood. This chain joins TRBV7-2 and TRBJ1-2; D unclear. CDR3: CASSLARVGLDGYTF. For the CDR3, the DNA is TGTGCCAGCAGCTTAGCGCGGGTAGGACTAGATGGCTACACCTTC.